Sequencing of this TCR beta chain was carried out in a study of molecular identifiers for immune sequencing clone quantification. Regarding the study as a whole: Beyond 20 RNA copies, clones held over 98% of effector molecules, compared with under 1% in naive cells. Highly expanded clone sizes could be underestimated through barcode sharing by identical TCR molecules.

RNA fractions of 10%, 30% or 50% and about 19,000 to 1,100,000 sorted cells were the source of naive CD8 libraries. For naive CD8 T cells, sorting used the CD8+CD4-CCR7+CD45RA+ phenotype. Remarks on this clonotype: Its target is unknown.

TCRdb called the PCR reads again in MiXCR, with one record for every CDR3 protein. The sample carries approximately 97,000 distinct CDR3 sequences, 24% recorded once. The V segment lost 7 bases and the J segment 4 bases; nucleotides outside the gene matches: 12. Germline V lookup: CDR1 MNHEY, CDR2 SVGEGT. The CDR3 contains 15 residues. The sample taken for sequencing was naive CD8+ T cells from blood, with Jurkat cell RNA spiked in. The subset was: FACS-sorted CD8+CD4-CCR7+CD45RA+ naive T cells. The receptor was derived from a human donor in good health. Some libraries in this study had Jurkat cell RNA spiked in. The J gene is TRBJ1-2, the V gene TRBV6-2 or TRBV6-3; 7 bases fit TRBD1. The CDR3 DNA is TGTGCCAGCAACATCAGGGGGGATTGGCGCTATGGCTACACCTTC. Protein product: CASNIRGDWRYGYTF.